The following is a T cell receptor beta chain sequence with its context. As yet, its antigen is unknown. Per germline, CDR1 SGHTA and CDR2 FQGNSA. V shed 3 bases and J 7 bases; nucleotides not matched to a gene: 14. This CDR3 has 17 amino acids. Vbeta (60) and Jbeta (13) primers were used in the PCR. Profiling relied on immunoSEQ multiplex PCR, and the TCRdb table lists in-frame clones only, not all of them. The table lists 65,000 to 95,000 clones, 78% of them singletons, with roughly 2.6% in the top ten. This sample stems from a study of cytomegalovirus exposure and HLA in healthy donors. Study conclusions and caveats: The authors excluded some V segments, including TRBV6-2 and TRBV6-3, as indistinguishable. Later findings reportedly placed an Asian-associated ancestry cluster below the approximately 670-donor mean for N-insertions.

The rearrangement joins TRBV7-2 to TRBJ2-1; TRBD2 aligns across 8 bases. Specimen: PBMCs. This TCR was sampled from a male donor in good health and CMV-seropositive. Here the CDR3 DNA reads TGTGCCAGCAGCTTCCATTCGCCGAGCGGGAGATCGAATGAGCAGTTCTTC. Encoded protein: CASSFHSPSGRSNEQFF.